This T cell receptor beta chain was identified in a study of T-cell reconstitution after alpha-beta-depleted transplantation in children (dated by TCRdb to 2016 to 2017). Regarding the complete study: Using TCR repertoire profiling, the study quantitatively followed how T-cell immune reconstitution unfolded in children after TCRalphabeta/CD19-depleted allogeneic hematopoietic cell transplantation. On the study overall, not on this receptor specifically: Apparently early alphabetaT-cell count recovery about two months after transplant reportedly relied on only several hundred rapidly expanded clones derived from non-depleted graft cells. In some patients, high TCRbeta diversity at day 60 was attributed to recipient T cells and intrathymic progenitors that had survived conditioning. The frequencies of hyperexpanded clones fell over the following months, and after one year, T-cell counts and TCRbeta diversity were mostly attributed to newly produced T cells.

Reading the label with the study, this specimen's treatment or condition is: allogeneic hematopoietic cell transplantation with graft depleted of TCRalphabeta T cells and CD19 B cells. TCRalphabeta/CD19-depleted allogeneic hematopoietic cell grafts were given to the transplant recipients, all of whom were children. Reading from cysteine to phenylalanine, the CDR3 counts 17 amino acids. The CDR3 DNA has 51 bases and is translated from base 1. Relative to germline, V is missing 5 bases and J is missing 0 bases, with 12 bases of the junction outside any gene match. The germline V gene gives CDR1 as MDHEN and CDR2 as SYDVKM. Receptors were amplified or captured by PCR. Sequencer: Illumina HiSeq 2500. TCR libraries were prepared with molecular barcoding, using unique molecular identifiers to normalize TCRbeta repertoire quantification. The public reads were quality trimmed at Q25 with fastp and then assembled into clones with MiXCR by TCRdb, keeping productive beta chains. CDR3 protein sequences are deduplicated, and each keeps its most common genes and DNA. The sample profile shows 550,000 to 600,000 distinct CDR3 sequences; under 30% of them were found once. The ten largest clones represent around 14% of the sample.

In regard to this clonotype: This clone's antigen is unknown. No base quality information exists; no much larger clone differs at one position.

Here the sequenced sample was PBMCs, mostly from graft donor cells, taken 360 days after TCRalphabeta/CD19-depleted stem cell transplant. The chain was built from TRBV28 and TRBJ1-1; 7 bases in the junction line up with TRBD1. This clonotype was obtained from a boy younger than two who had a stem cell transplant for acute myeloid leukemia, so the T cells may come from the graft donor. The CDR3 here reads CASSPRGGQFMNTEAFF. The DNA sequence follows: TGTGCCAGCAGTCCAAGGGGGGGACAGTTCATGAACACTGAAGCTTTCTTT.